This entry is about one TCR beta chain. The data derive from a study of monozygotic twins with inflammatory bowel disease. One blood sample of roughly 2.5 ml was taken from each donor. Researchers isolated total RNA from whole blood without sorting T cells. Each CDR3 protein gets one entry in TCRdb, which reprocessed the 5' RACE reads and gives no DNA. In all, the sample yields 300,000 to 350,000 distinct CDR3 sequences. The CDR3 consists of 11 residues. What was sequenced was blood. The chain couples TRBV12-3 or TRBV12-4 to TRBJ2-1. This TCR derives from a human donor with ulcerative colitis or Crohn's disease, or a healthy co-twin of an affected twin (not recorded which). The CDR3 protein is CASEEGNEQFF.